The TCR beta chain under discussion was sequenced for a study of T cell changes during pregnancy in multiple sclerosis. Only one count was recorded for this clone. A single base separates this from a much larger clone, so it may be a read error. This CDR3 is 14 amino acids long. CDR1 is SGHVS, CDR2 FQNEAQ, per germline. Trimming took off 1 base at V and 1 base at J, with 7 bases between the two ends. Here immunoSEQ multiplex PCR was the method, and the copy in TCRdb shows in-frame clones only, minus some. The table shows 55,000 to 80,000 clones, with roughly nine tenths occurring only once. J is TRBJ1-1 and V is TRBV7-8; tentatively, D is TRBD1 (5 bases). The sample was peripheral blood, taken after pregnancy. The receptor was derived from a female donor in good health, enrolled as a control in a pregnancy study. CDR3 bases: TGTGCCAGCAGCTTAGGACAGTCGAACACTGAAGCTTTCTTT. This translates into CASSLGQSNTEAFF.